This T cell receptor beta chain derives from a study of shared clonotypes between healthy human individuals. Points from the study as a whole: When compared with the clonotypes that were shared by all four sorted-subset donors, the non-shared clonotypes turned out to have lower generation probabilities.

The CDR3 is made up of 17 amino acids. CDR1 is KGHSH and CDR2 is LQKENI in the germline V gene. The ends lost 6 bases at V and 1 base at J; junction bases unmatched: 6. TCRdb's copy holds only in-frame clones and misses some; the assay was immunoSEQ multiplex PCR. The sample consists of about 2.4 million clones, roughly 93% of them appearing once. Points on this clone: Its cognate antigen is unknown.

J is TRBJ1-4 and V is TRBV18; 12 bases are a match to TRBD1. The TCR originated in a man aged 18-30 years in good health. Some clones in this sample may be carry-over from other donors' samples. Sequenced material: naive CD4+ T cells from PBMCs. Specified subset: CD45RA+ positively selected. The CDR3 region has the DNA TGTGCCAGCTCCCCCGGGACAGGGGGCGGAACTAATGAAAAACTGTTTTTT. Translating gives CASSPGTGGGTNEKLFF. Complete variable domain (other parts from reference TRBV18 and TRBJ1-4): NAGVMQNPRHLVRRRGQEARLRCSPMKGHSHVYWYRQLPEEGLKFMVYLQKENIIDESGMPKERFSAEFPKEGPSILRIQQVVRGDSAAYFCASSPGTGGGTNEKLFFGSGTQLSVL.